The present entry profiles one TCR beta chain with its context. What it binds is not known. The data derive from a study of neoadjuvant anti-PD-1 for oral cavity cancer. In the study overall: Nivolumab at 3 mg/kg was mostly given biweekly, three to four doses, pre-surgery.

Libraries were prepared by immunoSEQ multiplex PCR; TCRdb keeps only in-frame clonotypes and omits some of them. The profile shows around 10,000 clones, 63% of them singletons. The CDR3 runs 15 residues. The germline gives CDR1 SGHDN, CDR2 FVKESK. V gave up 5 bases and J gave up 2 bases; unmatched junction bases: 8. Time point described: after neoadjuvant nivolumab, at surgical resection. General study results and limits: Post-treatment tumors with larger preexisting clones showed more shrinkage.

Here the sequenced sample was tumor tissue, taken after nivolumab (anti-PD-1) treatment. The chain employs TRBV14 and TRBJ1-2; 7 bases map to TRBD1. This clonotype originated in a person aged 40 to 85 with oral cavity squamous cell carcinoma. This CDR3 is CASSLTGYKNYGYTF. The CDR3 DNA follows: TGTGCCAGCAGCTTGACAGGGTATAAGAACTATGGCTACACCTTC.